The clone carrying this T cell receptor beta chain showed up just a few times. Trimming at V came to 7 bases and at J to 2 bases, leaving 9 bases not matched to a gene. CDR3 length: 14 amino acids. The germline gives CDR1 DFQATT, CDR2 SNEGSKA (reference sequence). TCRdb called the RT-PCR reads again in MiXCR, with one record for every CDR3 protein. This table has approximately 720,000 distinct CDR3 sequences, approximately 14% appearing once. The TCR comes from a female donor in good health, serving as a healthy control. The sequencing input was memory CD4+ T cells from blood. This sequence joins TRBV20-1 and TRBJ2-7; 9 nucleotides align to TRBD2. The CDR3 is CSGRVLAGTYEQYF. Written as DNA, the CDR3 is TGCAGTGGTCGTGTTCTAGCGGGGACCTACGAGCAGTACTTC.